This TCR beta chain was captured by sequencing in a study of blood T cells in healthy people across ages. The CDR3 totals 15 residues. Germline V gene lookup returns CDR1 SNHLY and CDR2 FYNNEI. V dropped 0 bases and J dropped 2 bases, with 10 bases sitting between them. Each sample provided at least 5 micrograms of extracted total RNA. It was with a sample-barcoded 5' primer and a J-beta primer mix that a second PCR of roughly 6 to 12 cycles was run. TCRdb recomputed calls from the 5' RACE reads with MiXCR, one row per CDR3 protein. The sample lists about 590,000 distinct CDR3 sequences; under 30% were seen once.

The specimen was blood. The receptor comes from a woman older than 75 in good health. This rearrangement joins TRBV2 to TRBJ1-1, with D perhaps TRBD1 (5 bases). DNA of the CDR3: TGTGCCAGCAGTGAAGCTCGCGGGGCCAACACTGAAGCTTTCTTT. Translating it yields CASSEARGANTEAFF.